What follows are 10 T cell receptor beta chains derived from one specimen sequenced in a study of cytomegalovirus exposure and HLA in healthy donors. PCR employed 60 Vbeta and 13 Jbeta primers. Generated by immunoSEQ multiplex PCR, the TCRdb table keeps only in-frame clones and is missing some. The sample has roughly 170,000 clones; about four fifths are singletons. What was sequenced was PBMCs. The source is a man aged 18 to 29 in good health and CMV-seronegative.

This clone was observed once. Written as DNA, the CDR3 is TGTGCCAGCAGTGGAAAGACGAACAGAGACAATGAGCAGTTCTTC. Its protein is CASSGKTNRDNEQFF. V usage is TRBV28 and J usage is TRBJ2-1; D ambiguous. With 5 bases removed from V and 5 bases from J, the gap between germline ends came to 16 bases. Germline CDR1 and CDR2: MDHEN and SYDVKM. The CDR3 length is 15 residues.

CDR3 protein: CASSPPGQGRTQYF. The CDR3 DNA follows: TGTGCCAGCAGCCCGCCGGGACAGGGCCGGACCCAGTACTTC. This chain connects TRBV7-2 to TRBJ2-5; the match to TRBD1 covers 9 bases. Germline V lookup: CDR1 SGHTA, CDR2 FQGNSA. The V segment lost 5 bases and the J segment 7 bases; nucleotides outside the gene matches: 8. This CDR3 has 14 residues.

This chain's CDR3 is CASSLVGTGTDTQYF. CDR3 sequence (DNA): TGCGCCAGCAGCTTGGTGGGGACAGGCACAGATACGCAGTATTTT. V is TRBV5-1 and J is TRBJ2-3, with 7 bases that match TRBD1. Unmatched junction bases numbered 2, after V lost 0 bases and J lost 1 base. The CDR3 totals 15 residues. Germline V lookup: CDR1 SGHRS, CDR2 YFSETQ.

J is TRBJ1-2 and V is TRBV21-1; TRBD1 is the table's D call and was not checked against the DNA. TRBV21-1 is a pseudogene segment. This CDR3 region has 15 residues. In DNA, the CDR3 is TGTGCCAGCAGCGAGACCGGGACAGGGAGGCGCGGCTACACCTTC. Its protein is CASSETGTGRRGYTF.

The gene calls are TRBV30 and TRBJ1-2; 7 nucleotides line up with TRBD1. From germline, CDR1 is GTSNPN and CDR2 SVGIG (reference sequence). V dropped 4 bases and J dropped 1; count of bases not matched to a gene: 6. CDR3 length equals 14 residues. The CDR3 is CAWTGQGVNYGYTF. DNA of the CDR3: TGTGCCTGGACCGGGCAGGGGGTTAACTATGGCTACACCTTC.

This chain uses TRBV14 with TRBJ1-1; tentative D call: TRBD1 (6 bases). The V end lost 1 base, the J end lost 5 bases, and 17 bases lay between the germline ends. Germline lookup yields CDR1 SGHDN and CDR2 FVKESK. The CDR3 runs 16 residues. The CDR3 DNA reads TGTGCCAGCAGCCAAGCGCAGGGGATCGGTAGGACTGAAGCTTTCTTT. Translated, it gives CASSQAQGIGRTEAFF.

The chain has TRBV7-9 and TRBJ2-5; the match to TRBD2 covers 11 bases. The junction had 11 bases not matched to a gene; V was cut back by 0 bases and J by 11 bases. Germline V gives CDR1 SEHNR, CDR2 FQNEAQ (reference sequence). CDR3 length: 16 residues. The DNA for the CDR3 is TGTGCCAGCAGCTTAGCTTCCGGGACTAGCGGTGCTACGCAGTACTTC. Encoded protein: CASSLASGTSGATQYF.

The chain combines TRBV4-2 with TRBJ1-2; no reliable D call. The CDR3 contains 14 residues. The germline gives CDR1 LGHNA, CDR2 YNFKEQ. V was trimmed by 0 bases and J by 4 bases, leaving 9 bases between them. DNA for the CDR3: TGTGCCAGCAGCCAAGATGGACTTACCTATGGCTACACCTTC. Translated, it gives CASSQDGLTYGYTF.

This chain connects TRBV4-1 to TRBJ1-3, with D unclear. The CDR3 consists of 16 residues. CDR1 and CDR2 (germline): MGHRA, YSYEKL. The germline V and J ends were trimmed by 4 bases and 0 bases, with 13 bases remaining between them. The CDR3 loop is CASSPWGGNSGNTIYF. The DNA of the CDR3 is TGCGCCAGCAGCCCTTGGGGAGGGAACTCTGGAAACACCATATATTTT.

There are a few counts of this clone. This chain links TRBV7-2 with TRBJ2-7, with TRBD2 matching 8 bases. The ends lost 5 bases at V and 3 bases at J; junction bases unmatched: 12. This CDR3 has 16 residues. Looked up from germline, CDR1 is SGHTA and CDR2 is FQGNSA. The CDR3 DNA reads as TGTGCCAGCAGCCGAGGCCGGGTTGCGGGAGGCTACGAGCAGTACTTC. This translates into CASSRGRVAGGYEQYF.